The 32 T cell receptor beta chains below come from one sample, sequenced in a study of CD8+CD57+ T cells in acquired aplastic anemia. CDR3 and TCR beta VDJ profiling relied on genomic DNA as the template. TCRdb itself ran the reads through MiXCR, one entry per CDR3 protein. The repertoire has about 190,000 distinct CDR3 sequences, around half of them found once; the top ten carry roughly 15%. Input material: sorted CD4+, CD8+, or CD8+CD57+ T cells (not recorded which) from PBMCs. These receptors all stem from a human donor in good health, serving as a control.

This clonotype was recorded only once. The chain employs TRBV20-1 and TRBJ1-1; D gene uncertain. Germline assignment: CDR1 DFQATT and CDR2 SNEGSKA (reference sequence). The CDR3 has 13 residues. V dropped 3 bases and J dropped 1 base, with 9 bases sitting between them. The CDR3 protein is CSASAVGNTEAFF. The CDR3 coding sequence is TGCAGTGCTAGTGCAGTTGGGAACACTGAAGCTTTCTTT.

A few counts support this clonotype. This chain links TRBV24-1 with TRBJ1-5, with 7 nucleotides matching TRBD1. Per germline, CDR1 KGHDR and CDR2 SFDVKD. Trimming took 11 bases from V and 2 from J; bases not matched to a gene: 14. This CDR3 has 16 amino acids. In DNA, the CDR3 is TGTGCCAGCTCACCACCGACAGGGCAAGGCAATCAGCCCCAGCATTTT. It yields the protein CASSPPTGQGNQPQHF.

The chain couples TRBV7-2 to TRBJ2-3; TRBD1 agrees at 10 bases. The junction had 12 bases not matched to a gene; V was cut back by 5 bases and J by 4 bases. The germline V gene encodes CDR1 SGHTA and CDR2 FQGNSA. The CDR3 has 17 residues. The CDR3: CASSPFPGQGTADTQYF. CDR3 coding DNA: TGTGCCAGCAGCCCGTTCCCGGGACAGGGGACGGCAGATACGCAGTATTTT.

This chain links TRBV15 with TRBJ2-5; the D gene could be TRBD1 or TRBD2 (5 bases each). Deletions cut 6 bases from V and 5 bases from J, with 13 bases between. Germline CDR1 LNHNV, CDR2 YYDKDF (reference sequence). The CDR3 sequence is 13 residues long. For the CDR3, the DNA is TGTGCCACCAGGGGACCTCCAGAGGAGACCCAGTACTTC. Translated: CATRGPPEETQYF.

The chain links TRBV10-1 to TRBJ1-1; 7 bases agree with TRBD1. Trimming at V came to 3 bases and at J to 4 bases, leaving 5 bases not matched to a gene. The CDR3 sequence is 14 residues long. From germline, CDR1 is WNHNN and CDR2 SYGVQD (reference sequence). CDR3: CASSEGGAGTEAFF. In DNA form, the CDR3 reads TGCGCCAGCAGTGAAGGGGGCGCGGGCACTGAAGCTTTCTTT.

The chain joins TRBV19 to TRBJ1-4; unclear D gene. V was shortened by 0 bases and J by 5 bases, with 4 bases between the two germline ends. This CDR3 has 13 amino acids. Germline V CDR1 and CDR2: LNHDA, SQIVND (reference sequence). The CDR3: CASSIDRNEKLFF. For the CDR3, the DNA is TGTGCCAGTAGTATAGACAGGAATGAAAAACTGTTTTTT.

The V and J genes are TRBV19 and TRBJ2-7; D is perhaps TRBD2 (6 bases). CDR1 and CDR2 from the germline V gene are LNHDA and SQIVND (reference sequence). V dropped 6 bases and J dropped 3 bases, with 18 bases sitting between them. The CDR3 consists of 15 residues. The CDR3 reads CASRPTGTAFYEQYF. The DNA of the CDR3 is TGTGCCAGTAGACCTACCGGGACTGCCTTCTACGAGCAGTACTTC.

This clonotype has ten or more counts. The V call is TRBV6-5, the J call TRBJ1-5; 10 nucleotides align to TRBD1. This CDR3 has 15 amino acids. Germline V lookup: CDR1 MNHEY, CDR2 SVGAGI. Germline trimming cut 6 bases from V and 1 base from J; bases unmatched to any gene: 3. The CDR3 bases are TGTGCCAGCAGAATGGGACAGGGGAGCAATCAGCCCCAGCATTTT. This encodes CASRMGQGSNQPQHF.

The rearrangement uses TRBV2 and TRBJ1-1, with 8 bases fitting TRBD1. CDR1 is SNHLY and CDR2 is FYNNEI in the germline V gene. The CDR3 consists of 14 residues. V lost 7 bases and J lost 2; bases outside the gene matches: 6. For the CDR3, the DNA is TGTGCCAGCATTCCGGACAGGGTTAACACTGAAGCTTTCTTT. This gives the protein CASIPDRVNTEAFF.

This clonotype was observed many times. The chain employs TRBV9 and TRBJ1-4, with 9 bases identical to TRBD1. The CDR3 runs to 16 residues. CDR1 and CDR2 from the germline V gene are SGDLS and YYNGEE. Trimming removed 0 bases from V and 8 bases from J; junction bases left unmatched: 8. The chain's CDR3 is CASSVGSTGGEEKLFF. The CDR3 DNA reads TGTGCCAGCAGCGTAGGATCCACAGGGGGCGAAGAAAAACTGTTTTTT.

This clonotype was detected once. J is TRBJ1-5 and V is TRBV29-1; D is unresolved. The ends were cut back, 7 bases at V and 3 bases at J, with 10 bases in the middle. The germline V gene encodes CDR1 SQVTM and CDR2 ANQGSEA. CDR3 length: 12 amino acids. The CDR3 coding sequence is TGCAGCGCATCCCGGGACAATCAGCCCCAGCATTTT. Encoded protein: CSASRDNQPQHF.

DNA of the CDR3: TGTGCCAGCAGTTTACGCGGGGGGCGTGCGGATACGCAGTATTTT. It yields the protein CASSLRGGRADTQYF. The rearrangement joins TRBV27 to TRBJ2-3; the match to TRBD2 covers 8 bases. From germline, CDR1 is MNHEY and CDR2 SMNVEV (reference sequence). V lost 2 bases, J lost 6 bases, and 7 bases stayed unmatched. The CDR3 spans 15 residues.

This clonotype was seen only a few times. V and J are TRBV7-9 and TRBJ2-7; D remains ambiguous. V gave up 5 bases and J gave up 6 bases, with 11 bases separating them. CDR1 and CDR2 from the germline V gene are SEHNR and FQNEAQ (reference sequence). This CDR3 comprises 12 residues. CDR3 in amino acids: CASSPSASEQYF. CDR3 bases: TGTGCCAGCAGCCCATCGGCGTCCGAGCAGTACTTC.

The chain recombines TRBV6-4 with TRBJ1-2; TRBD1 is a possible D gene (5 bases). V was clipped by 2 bases and J by 8 bases, with 18 bases between them. The CDR3 is 15 amino acids. CDR1 is MRHNA and CDR2 is SNTAGT in the germline V gene. The CDR3 loop is CASSDTPTDSSGYTF. The CDR3 DNA sequence: TGTGCCAGCAGTGACACGCCAACCGACAGTAGCGGCTACACCTTC.

This clonotype was counted ten times or more. CDR3 coding DNA: TGTGCCAGCGGCCACACCCTGACTAGCAATCAGCCCCAGCATTTT. Translation gives CASGHTLTSNQPQHF. The chain carries TRBV19 and TRBJ1-5; D unresolved. The CDR3 contains 15 residues. V lost 9 bases and J 0 bases, leaving 15 bases between the germline ends. CDR1 and CDR2 (germline): LNHDA, SQIVND (reference sequence). The full variable domain, rest sourced from reference TRBV19 and TRBJ1-5, is DGGITQSPKYLFRKEGQNVTLSCEQNLNHDAMYWYRQDPGQGLRLIYYSQIVNDFQKGDIAEGYSVSREKKESFPLTVTSAQKNPTAFYLCASGHTLTSNQPQHFGDGTRLSIL.

This clonotype was counted a few times. This chain connects TRBV29-1 to TRBJ2-7; D possibly corresponds to TRBD1 (5 bases). V was trimmed by 4 bases and J by 3 bases, leaving 7 bases between them. This CDR3 contains 11 residues. CDR1 SQVTM and CDR2 ANQGSEA come from the germline V gene. The CDR3 DNA reads as TGCAGCGTTGCCAGGGACTACGAGCAGTACTTC. This sequence encodes CSVARDYEQYF.

This clonotype was recorded many times. The chain couples TRBV28 to TRBJ1-1; tentatively, D is TRBD1 (5 bases). CDR3 length equals 11 residues. V lost 8 bases and J lost 4, with 8 bases in between. Germline assignment: CDR1 MDHEN and CDR2 SYDVKM. Written as DNA, the CDR3 is TGTGCCAGCTTTAGGGGCACTGAAGCTTTCTTT. Protein product: CASFRGTEAFF. Looking up the rest from reference TRBV28 and TRBJ1-1 gives the full variable domain: DVKVTQSSRYLVKRTGEKVFLECVQDMDHENMFWYRQDPGLGLRLIYFSYDVKMKEKGDIPEGYSVSREKKERFSLILESASTNQTSMYLCASFRGTEAFFGQGTRLTVV.

Ten or more counts support this clonotype. The genes are TRBV20-1 and TRBJ2-2, with a possible D match to TRBD1 (5 bases). CDR3 length: 16 residues. Germline V CDR1 and CDR2: DFQATT, SNEGSKA (reference sequence). V was cut by 0 bases and J by 3 bases, with 14 bases left in between. CDR3 in amino acids: CSARDSGPQDTGELFF. The CDR3 DNA reads TGCAGTGCTAGAGATTCCGGGCCACAGGACACCGGGGAGCTGTTTTTT.

On this clonotype itself: A read error may be the cause here, since a much bigger clone is one base away. The rearrangement joins TRBV2 to TRBJ1-1; D is ambiguous. The germline gives CDR1 SNHLY, CDR2 FYNNEI. The CDR3 totals 11 residues. CDR3 bases: TGTGCCAGCAGTTTAGGCACTGAAGCTTCCTTT. It specifies CASSLGTEASF.

J is TRBJ1-4 and V is TRBV20-1; D not resolved. V was pared by 5 bases and J by 6 bases, with 13 bases between. This CDR3 region has 13 residues. Per germline, CDR1 DFQATT and CDR2 SNEGSKA (reference sequence). This CDR3 is CSARKEDHEKLFF. For the CDR3, the DNA is TGCAGTGCTCGAAAGGAAGATCATGAAAAACTGTTTTTT.

As to this clonotype: At one end, the junction sequence differs from germline, possibly due to a read error. The chain recombines TRBV29-1 with TRBJ2-7, with D possibly being TRBD2 (7 bases). The V gene's germline CDR1 is SQVTM and CDR2 ANQGSEA. This CDR3 region has 13 residues. Here the CDR3 reads CSSFWGGAGEQYF. The CDR3 DNA follows: TGCAGCAGTTTCTGGGGGGGGGCCGGCGAGCAATACTTC.

This clonotype was detected many times. Written as DNA, the CDR3 is TGTGCCAGCAGCGTAGAAGGCGGGGGTTTATCACCCCTCCACTTT. Its protein product is CASSVEGGGLSPLHF. J is TRBJ1-6 and V is TRBV9, with D possibly TRBD1 on 5 matching bases. The V and J ends lost 0 bases and 10 bases respectively, with 14 bases between them. Germline V gene sequence: CDR1 SGDLS, CDR2 YYNGEE. The CDR3 length is 15 residues.

As concerns this clonotype: At one of its ends the junction is not consistent with the germline gene, which may arise from a read error. The chain carries TRBV7-2 and TRBJ1-2; D is ambiguous. The CDR3 consists of 13 residues. Germline V CDR1 and CDR2: SGHTA, FQGNSA. The CDR3 nucleotides are TGCGCCAGCAGCCAAGAGTACCAGGATGGCTACACCTTC. Protein: CASSQEYQDGYTF.

Concerning this clonotype itself: At one of its ends the junction is not consistent with the germline gene, which may arise from a read error. The gene calls are TRBV19 and TRBJ1-2; a possible D gene is TRBD1 (5 bases). Germline V gene sequence: CDR1 LNHDA, CDR2 SQIVND (reference sequence). The CDR3 spans 14 residues. CDR3 in DNA: TGTGCCAGAGCACGAGGGGCTGTGAGCTATGGCCACACCTTC. Amino acids: CARARGAVSYGHTF.

This clonotype was detected a few times. V usage is TRBV2 and J usage is TRBJ2-7; a possible D gene is TRBD1 (6 bases). The germline V gene encodes CDR1 SNHLY and CDR2 FYNNEI. Trimming removed 7 bases from V and 5 bases from J, with 9 bases in between. The CDR3 covers 11 residues. CDR3 nucleotides: TGTGCCAGCACAAGACAGGACGAGCAGTACTTC. Translated: CASTRQDEQYF.

The chain recombines TRBV7-2 with TRBJ2-3; possible D gene TRBD1, 6 bases. The V and J ends lost 1 base and 11 bases respectively, with 19 bases between them. This CDR3 has 15 residues. Germline-derived CDR1 and CDR2 are SGHTA and FQGNSA. The CDR3, as DNA: TGTGCCAGCAGCTTAGAATACAGGGTCGCCAATGAGCAGTATTTT. Amino acid sequence: CASSLEYRVANEQYF.

This clonotype was seen only once. The chain employs TRBV9 and TRBJ2-7, with a possible D match to TRBD1 (6 bases). Trimming removed 0 bases at V and 2 bases at J, with 12 bases between. Germline V gene data show CDR1 as SGDLS and CDR2 as YYNGEE. CDR3 size: 15 residues. CDR3 amino acids: CASSVGQGYAYEQYF. The CDR3 region has the DNA TGTGCCAGCAGCGTAGGGCAGGGGTACGCCTACGAGCAGTACTTC.

This clonotype was recorded at least ten times. The chain is built from TRBV4-2 and TRBJ2-7; D possibly corresponds to TRBD1 (6 bases). CDR1 and CDR2 from the germline V gene are LGHNA and YNFKEQ. The CDR3 has 15 residues. V dropped 4 bases and J dropped 0 bases, with 13 bases sitting between them. CDR3 nucleotides: TGTGCCAGCAGCCGCGACAGGCAGGGCTCCTACGAGCAGTACTTC. This gives the protein CASSRDRQGSYEQYF.

This clonotype showed up many times. The chain employs TRBV28 and TRBJ1-1; D unresolved. Trimming removed 6 bases from V and 4 bases from J, with 18 bases in between. Germline V gives CDR1 MDHEN, CDR2 SYDVKM. The CDR3 covers 15 residues. The CDR3 sequence is CASSPRKGKGTEAFF. CDR3 nucleotide sequence: TGTGCCAGCAGCCCTCGAAAAGGAAAGGGCACTGAAGCTTTCTTT.

The table lists this clonotype with many counts. This chain joins TRBV7-9 and TRBJ2-3; D unclear. CDR3 size: 13 residues. V lost 4 bases, J lost 8 bases, and 13 bases lay in between. CDR1 and CDR2 (germline): SEHNR, FQNEAQ (reference sequence). CDR3 nucleotide sequence: TGTGCCAGCAGCTCCCAGGTAAAGGCTACGCAGTATTTT. Its protein is CASSSQVKATQYF.

This clonotype was recorded at least ten times. The DNA of the CDR3 is TGTGCCAGTATTGGGGACAGTCAGAACACTGAAGCTTTCTTT. Residues: CASIGDSQNTEAFF. The chain combines TRBV19 with TRBJ1-1, with TRBD1 matching over 7 bases. V lost 7 bases to trimming and J lost 1 base; unmatched junction nucleotides: 6. The CDR3 has 14 amino acids. The germline CDR1 and CDR2 sequences are LNHDA and SQIVND (reference sequence).

Details on this clonotype: Given a much more abundant clone one base away, this may be a read error. V and J are TRBV6-5 and TRBJ2-7; TRBD2 matches 8 bases. This CDR3 is 14 amino acids long. V lost 6 bases and J lost 7; bases outside the gene matches: 11. The germline V gene encodes CDR1 MNHEY and CDR2 SVGAGI. CDR3: CASSRRGGLNEQYF. CDR3 bases: TGTGCCAGCAGCCGACGCGGGGGGCTCAATGAGCAGTACTTC.